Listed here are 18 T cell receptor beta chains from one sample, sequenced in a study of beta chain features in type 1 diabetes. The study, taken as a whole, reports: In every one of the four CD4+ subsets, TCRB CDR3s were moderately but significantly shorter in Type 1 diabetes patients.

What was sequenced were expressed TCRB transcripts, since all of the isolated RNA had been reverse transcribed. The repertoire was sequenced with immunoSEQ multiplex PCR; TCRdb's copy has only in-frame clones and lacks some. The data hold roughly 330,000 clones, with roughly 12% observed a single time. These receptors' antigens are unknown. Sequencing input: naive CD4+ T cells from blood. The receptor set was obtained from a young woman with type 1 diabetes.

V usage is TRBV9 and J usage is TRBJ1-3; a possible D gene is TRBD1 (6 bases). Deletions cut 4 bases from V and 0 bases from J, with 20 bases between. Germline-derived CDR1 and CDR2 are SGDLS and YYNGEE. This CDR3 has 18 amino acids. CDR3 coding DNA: TGTGCCAGCAGCCCACGGACAGAGCTGGCGCTCTCTGGAAACACCATATATTTT. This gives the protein CASSPRTELALSGNTIYF.

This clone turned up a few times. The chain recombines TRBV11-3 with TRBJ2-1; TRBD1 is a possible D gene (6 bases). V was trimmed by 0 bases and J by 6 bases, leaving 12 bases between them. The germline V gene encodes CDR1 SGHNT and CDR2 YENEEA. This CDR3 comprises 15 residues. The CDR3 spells CASSLEGTNPNEQFF. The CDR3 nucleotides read TGTGCCAGCAGCTTAGAGGGGACAAATCCCAATGAGCAGTTCTTC.

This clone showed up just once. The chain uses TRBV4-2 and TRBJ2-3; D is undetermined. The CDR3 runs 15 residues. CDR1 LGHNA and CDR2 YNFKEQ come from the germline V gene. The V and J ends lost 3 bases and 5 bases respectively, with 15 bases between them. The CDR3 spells CASSHPDDAGDTQYF. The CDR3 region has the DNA TGTGCCAGCAGCCATCCCGATGACGCAGGAGATACGCAGTATTTT.

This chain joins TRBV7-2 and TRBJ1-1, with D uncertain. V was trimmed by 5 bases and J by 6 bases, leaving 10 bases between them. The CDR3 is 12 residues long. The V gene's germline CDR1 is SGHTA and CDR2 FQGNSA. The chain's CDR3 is CASSPGLAEAFF. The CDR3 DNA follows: TGTGCCAGCAGCCCGGGGTTGGCTGAAGCTTTCTTT.

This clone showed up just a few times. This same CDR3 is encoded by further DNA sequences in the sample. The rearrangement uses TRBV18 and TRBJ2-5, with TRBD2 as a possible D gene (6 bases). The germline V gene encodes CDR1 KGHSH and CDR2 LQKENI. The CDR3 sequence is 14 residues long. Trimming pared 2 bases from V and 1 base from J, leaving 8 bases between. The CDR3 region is CASSPRDSQETQYF. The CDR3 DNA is TGTGCCAGCTCACCAAGGGACTCCCAAGAGACCCAGTACTTC.

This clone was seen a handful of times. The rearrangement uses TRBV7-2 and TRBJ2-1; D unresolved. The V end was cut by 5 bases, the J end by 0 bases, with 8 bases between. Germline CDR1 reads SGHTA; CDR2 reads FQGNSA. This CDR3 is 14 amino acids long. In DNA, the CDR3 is TGTGCCAGCAGCCGATGGAGCTCCTACAATGAGCAGTTCTTC. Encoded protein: CASSRWSSYNEQFF.

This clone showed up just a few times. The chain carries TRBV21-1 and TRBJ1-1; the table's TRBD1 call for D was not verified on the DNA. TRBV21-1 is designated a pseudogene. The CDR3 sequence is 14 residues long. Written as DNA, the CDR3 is TGTGCCAGCACCCCAGTTTCGCCGAACACTGAAGCTTTCTTT. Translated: CASTPVSPNTEAFF.

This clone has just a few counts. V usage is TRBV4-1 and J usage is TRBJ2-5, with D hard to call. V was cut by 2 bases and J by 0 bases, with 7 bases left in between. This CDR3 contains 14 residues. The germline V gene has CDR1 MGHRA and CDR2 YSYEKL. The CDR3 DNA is TGCGCCAGCAGCCAAAACAGAAACCAAGAGACCCAGTACTTC. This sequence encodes CASSQNRNQETQYF.

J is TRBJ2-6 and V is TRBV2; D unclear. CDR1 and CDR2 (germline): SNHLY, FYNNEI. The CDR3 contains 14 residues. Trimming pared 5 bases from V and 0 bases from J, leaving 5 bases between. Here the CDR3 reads CASSRSSGANVLTF. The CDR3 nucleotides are TGTGCCAGCAGTCGCAGCTCTGGGGCCAACGTCCTGACTTTC.

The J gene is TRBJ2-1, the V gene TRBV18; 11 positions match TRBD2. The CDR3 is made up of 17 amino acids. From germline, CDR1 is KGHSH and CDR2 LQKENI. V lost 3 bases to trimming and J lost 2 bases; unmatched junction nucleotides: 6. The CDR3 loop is CASSPSTSGSTYNEQFF. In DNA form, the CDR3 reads TGTGCCAGCTCACCCTCTACTAGCGGGAGTACCTACAATGAGCAGTTCTTC.

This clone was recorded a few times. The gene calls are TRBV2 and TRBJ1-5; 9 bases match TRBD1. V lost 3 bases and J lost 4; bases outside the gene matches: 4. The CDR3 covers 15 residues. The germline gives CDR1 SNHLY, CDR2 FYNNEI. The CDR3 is CASSDLGQGNQPQHF. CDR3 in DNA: TGTGCCAGCAGTGATCTCGGACAGGGGAATCAGCCCCAGCATTTT.

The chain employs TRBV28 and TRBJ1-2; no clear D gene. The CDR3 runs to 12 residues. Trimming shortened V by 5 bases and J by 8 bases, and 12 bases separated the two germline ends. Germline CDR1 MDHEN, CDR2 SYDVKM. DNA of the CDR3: TGTGCCAGCAGTAACCGGGAAGGCGGCTACACCTTC. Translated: CASSNREGGYTF.

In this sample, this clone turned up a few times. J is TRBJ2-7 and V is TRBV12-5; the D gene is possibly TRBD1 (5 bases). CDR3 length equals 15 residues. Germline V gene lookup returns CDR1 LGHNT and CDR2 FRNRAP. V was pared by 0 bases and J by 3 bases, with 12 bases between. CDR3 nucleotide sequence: TGTGCTAGTGGTTTGGTACTTCAGGGCGTCTACGAGCAGTACGTC. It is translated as CASGLVLQGVYEQYV.

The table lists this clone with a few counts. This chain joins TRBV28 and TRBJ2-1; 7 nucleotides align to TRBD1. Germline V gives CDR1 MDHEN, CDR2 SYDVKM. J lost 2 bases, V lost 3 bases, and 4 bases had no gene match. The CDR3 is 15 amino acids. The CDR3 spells CASSLQQGAYNEQFF. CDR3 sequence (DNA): TGTGCCAGCAGTTTGCAGCAGGGGGCCTACAATGAGCAGTTCTTC.

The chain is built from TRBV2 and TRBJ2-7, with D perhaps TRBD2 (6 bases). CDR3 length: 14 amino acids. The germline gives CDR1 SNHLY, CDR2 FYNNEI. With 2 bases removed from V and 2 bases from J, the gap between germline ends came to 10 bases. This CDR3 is CASSEHSGPYEQYF. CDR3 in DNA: TGTGCCAGCAGTGAACATAGCGGCCCCTACGAGCAGTACTTC.

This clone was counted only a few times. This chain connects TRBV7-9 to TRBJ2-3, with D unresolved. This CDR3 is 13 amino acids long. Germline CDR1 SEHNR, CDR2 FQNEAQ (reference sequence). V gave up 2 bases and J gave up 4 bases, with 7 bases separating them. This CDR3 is CASSLNGPDTQYF. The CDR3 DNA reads TGTGCCAGCAGCTTAAATGGGCCAGATACGCAGTATTTT. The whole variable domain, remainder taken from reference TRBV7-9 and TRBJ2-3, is DTGVSQNPRHKITKRGQNVTFRCDPISEHNRLYWYRQTLGQGPEFLTYFQNEAQLEKSRLLSDRFSAERPKGSFSTLEIQRTEQGDSAMYLCASSLNGPDTQYFGPGTRLTVL.

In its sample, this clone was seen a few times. CDR3 in DNA: TGTGCCAGTAGTATGACTAGCGGGAGTTACAATGAGCAGTTCTTC. Amino acid sequence: CASSMTSGSYNEQFF. The chain employs TRBV19 and TRBJ2-1, with 12 bases identical to TRBD2. The CDR3 spans 15 residues. Per the germline V gene, CDR1 is LNHDA and CDR2 is SQIVND (reference sequence). Unmatched junction bases numbered 1, after V lost 3 bases and J lost 4 bases.

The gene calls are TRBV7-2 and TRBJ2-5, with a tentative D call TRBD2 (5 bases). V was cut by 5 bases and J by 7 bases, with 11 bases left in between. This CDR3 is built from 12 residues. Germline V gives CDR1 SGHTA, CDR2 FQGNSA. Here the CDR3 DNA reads TGTGCCAGCAGCCCTGACCGGGGGACCCAGTACTTC. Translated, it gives CASSPDRGTQYF.